The rows below give T cell receptor beta chains drawn from one sample of a study. Each CDR3 protein gets one entry after TCRdb re-called the 5' RACE reads with MiXCR. Of 13,000 or so distinct CDR3 sequences in the sample, about a quarter are singletons; the top ten hold approximately 3%. Sequenced sample: naive CD4+ T cells sorted from blood. The source is a female donor with breast cancer. Each CDR3 is given with its conserved first and last residue. A D gene is named only where the DNA matches it firmly. A clone size is listed for some rows: how often the clone was seen (once, few, many), or a class if it is expanded.

v_call	d_call	j_call	clone_size	cdr3_nt	cdr3_aa
TRBV12-3/TRBV12-4	TRBD2	TRBJ2-3	medium-sized	TGTGCCAGCGGGCCTAGCGGGAATACAGATACGCAGTATTTT	CASGPSGNTDTQYF
TRBV19	.	TRBJ2-3	medium-sized	TGTGCCAGTAGTCCCCGGGAAGGATCTAGCACAGATACGCAGTATTTT	CASSPREGSSTDTQYF
TRBV20-1	TRBD2	TRBJ2-3	many	TGCAGTGCTGAGACTAGCGGCACAGATACGCAGTATTTT	CSAETSGTDTQYF
TRBV20-1	.	TRBJ1-1	many	TGCAGTGCCTCCCCCCGAGGGGGTTTCACTGAAGCTTTCTTT	CSASPRGGFTEAFF
TRBV7-3	.	TRBJ2-1	medium-sized	TGTGCCAGCAGCCCCGGAGGGACCCGGACCTCCTACAATGAGCAGTTCTTC	CASSPGGTRTSYNEQFF
TRBV20-1	TRBD2	TRBJ2-1	many	TGCAGTGCCGGGGGCAGCGGGAGAGGTGAGCAGTTCTTC	CSAGGSGRGEQFF
TRBV3-1	TRBD1	TRBJ1-4	few	TGTGCCAGCAGCCAGAATACAGGGGCGGAAAAACTGTTTTTT	CASSQNTGAEKLFF
TRBV6-5	.	TRBJ1-1	many	TGTGCCAGCAGCGCGGGAGGGCCGAACACTGAAGCTTTCTTT	CASSAGGPNTEAFF
TRBV5-1	.	TRBJ2-2	medium-sized	TGCGCCAGCAGCTTTAGCGGACCGAACACCGGGGAGCTGTTTTTT	CASSFSGPNTGELFF
TRBV7-3	TRBD2	TRBJ2-1	few	TGTGCCAGCAGCAGGACTAGCGGAGGTATCAATGAGCAGTTCTTC	CASSRTSGGINEQFF
TRBV6-1	.	TRBJ1-4	medium-sized	TGTGCCAGCACTATTTCCGGGACGTACGCAACTAATGAAAAACTGTTTTTT	CASTISGTYATNEKLFF
TRBV7-9	.	TRBJ2-1	.	TGTGCCAGCAGCTTCAAAGGGTGGGATAACAATGAGCAGTTCTTC	CASSFKGWDNNEQFF
TRBV11-2	.	TRBJ1-1	many	TGTGCCAGCAGCTTAATCCACGCGGGCGCTGAAGCTTTCTTT	CASSLIHAGAEAFF
TRBV20-1	TRBD1	TRBJ2-1	many	TGCAGTGCTACGGACAGGGGTTCACAGAACAATGAGCAGTTCTTC	CSATDRGSQNNEQFF
TRBV20-1	TRBD2	TRBJ2-7	few	TGCAGTGCTCGACGGGGGGGCAGCACCCTCTACGAGCAGTACTTC	CSARRGGSTLYEQYF
TRBV6-2/TRBV6-3	.	TRBJ2-3	medium-sized	TGTGCCAGCAGTTTGCCTTTACTAGAAGATGCGACAGATACGCAGTATTTT	CASSLPLLEDATDTQYF
TRBV6-1	TRBD1	TRBJ1-1	many	TGTGCCAGCAGGACAGGGGTAAACACTGAAGCTTTCTTT	CASRTGVNTEAFF
TRBV5-5	.	TRBJ1-6	many	TGTGCCAGCAGCTTAGCGAGCTCCTATAATTCACCCCTCCACTTT	CASSLASSYNSPLHF
TRBV7-9	TRBD1	TRBJ1-2	many	TGTGCCAGCAGCTACGACAGGGGATTCTATGGCTACACCTTC	CASSYDRGFYGYTF
TRBV11-2	TRBD1	TRBJ2-1	.	TGTGCCAGCGGGAAGGGACAGAACTACAATGAGCAGTTCTTC	CASGKGQNYNEQFF
TRBV20-1	.	TRBJ2-3	.	TGCAGTGCTCAGAACATGGGAGGGGGCACTGATACGCAGTATTTT	CSAQNMGGGTDTQYF
TRBV5-1	.	TRBJ2-1	many	TGCGCCAGCAGCTTGGGAGCAGGGGTCAATGAGCAGTTCTTC	CASSLGAGVNEQFF
TRBV12-3/TRBV12-4	TRBD2	TRBJ2-1	few	TGTGCCAGCAGCCATCCCATAGCGGGAGTGAATGAGCAGTTCTTC	CASSHPIAGVNEQFF
TRBV7-8	.	TRBJ2-7	many	TGTGCCAGCAGCTTTACCGGGACGGTTTACGAGCAGTACTTC	CASSFTGTVYEQYF